This is a list of T cell receptor beta chains from one sample in a study of cytomegalovirus exposure and HLA in healthy donors. Clones were read by immunoSEQ multiplex PCR, and TCRdb kept only the in-frame ones, dropping some. Its listing shows roughly 190,000 clones. The sequenced sample consisted of PBMCs. Receptors were obtained from a woman aged 18 to 35 in good health and CMV-seropositive. Each CDR3 is given with its conserved first and last residue. The D gene is left open where the match is weak.

CDR3 DNA,CDR3 protein,J gene,CDR3 length,V gene,D gene
TGCGCCAGCAGCCAAGACGGGGGGAACACTGAAGCTTTCTTT,CASSQDGGNTEAFF,TRBJ1-1,14,TRBV4-3,NA
TGCGCCAGCAGCTTAGGACAGGGGGAGCTGAACACTGAAGCTTTCTTT,CASSLGQGELNTEAFF,TRBJ1-1,16,TRBV10-1,TRBD1
TGTGCCAGCAGTTTATACGGGGGGTACAATGAGCAGTTCTTC,CASSLYGGYNEQFF,TRBJ2-1,14,TRBV27,TRBD2
TGTGCCATCAGCCAGGGACAGGGGGCAGATACGCAGTATTTT,CAISQGQGADTQYF,TRBJ2-3,14,TRBV10-3,TRBD1
TGTGCCAGCAGCCCCGGGACAGGGTCCATCTACGAGCAGTACTTC,CASSPGTGSIYEQYF,TRBJ2-7,15,TRBV6-1,TRBD1
TGTGCCAGCAGTTTGGGTCGGACAGGCGCGGGTGAAAAACTGTTTTTT,CASSLGRTGAGEKLFF,TRBJ1-4,16,TRBV28,TRBD1
TGTGCCAGCAGTGCCGAAATCCGGGTCGAAGCTTTCTTT,CASSAEIRVEAFF,TRBJ1-1,13,TRBV6-1,NA
TGTGCCAGTAATACGGGAGGGCCCGCGGATACGCAGTATTTT,CASNTGGPADTQYF,TRBJ2-3,14,TRBV19,TRBD2
TGTGCCAGCAGCTTAAACGGGTTGAGTGAAGCTTTCTTT,CASSLNGLSEAFF,TRBJ1-1,13,TRBV11-2,NA
TGTGCCTGGAGTATTACAGGGGGCTATGGCTACACCTTC,CAWSITGGYGYTF,TRBJ1-2,13,TRBV30,TRBD1
TGTGCCAGCAGCCCCCCGAGGGTCTACAATGAGCAGTTCTTC,CASSPPRVYNEQFF,TRBJ2-1,14,TRBV6-1,NA
TGTGCCAGCAAACCCCCCGGGAGCTCCTACAATGAGCAGTTCTTC,CASKPPGSSYNEQFF,TRBJ2-1,15,TRBV6-5,NA
TGTGCCAGCAGACACAGGGGGGGGGCAGAGACCCAGTACTTC,CASRHRGGAETQYF,TRBJ2-5,14,TRBV6-1,NA
TGTGCCAGTAGTAGGGACAGGGTTGAAGCTTTCTTT,CASSRDRVEAFF,TRBJ1-1,12,TRBV19,TRBD1
TGTGCCAGCAGCTTAACAGGGGCGGGGGCCAAAAACATTCAGTACTTC,CASSLTGAGAKNIQYF,TRBJ2-4,16,TRBV7-9,NA
TGTGCCATCAGTGAGTCGACAGGGATAAGTGGCTACACCTTC,CAISESTGISGYTF,TRBJ1-2,14,TRBV10-3,TRBD1
TGCGCCAGCAGCCAAGATAGCGGGAGCGGTCAAGAGACCCAGTACTTC,CASSQDSGSGQETQYF,TRBJ2-5,16,TRBV4-1,TRBD2
TGCAGCGTTGAAGACAGGCTCAAGGACACCGGGGAGCTGTTTTTT,CSVEDRLKDTGELFF,TRBJ2-2,15,TRBV29-1,NA
TGTGCCAGTCGGACTAGCGGGAGGTTTGTAGAGACCCAGTACTTC,CASRTSGRFVETQYF,TRBJ2-5,15,TRBV19,TRBD2
TGCGCCAGCAGCGAGGATTCACGCTATTCTAGCACAGATACGCAGTATTTT,CASSEDSRYSSTDTQYF,TRBJ2-3,17,TRBV5-1,NA
TGTGCCAGCTCACTCACCCCGGTGGGCCGAGATGAAGCTTTCTTT,CASSLTPVGRDEAFF,TRBJ1-1,15,TRBV18,NA
TGTGCCATCAGTGATGGGCAGGCGGAGACCCAGTACTTC,CAISDGQAETQYF,TRBJ2-5,13,TRBV10-3,NA
TGTGCCAGCAGTATTACTAGCGACTTCGAGAATGAGCAGTTCTTC,CASSITSDFENEQFF,TRBJ2-1,15,TRBV7-2,TRBD2
TGTGCCAGCAGCTTAGTGAGGGTTAACGGGGAGCTGTTTTTT,CASSLVRVNGELFF,TRBJ2-2,14,TRBV7-2,NA
TGTGCCAGCAGCTTAGGTACAGGGGCTCGGGAGCAGTACTTC,CASSLGTGAREQYF,TRBJ2-7,14,TRBV11-2,TRBD1
TGTGCCAGTAGTCCTGGAGGTTTGAGTAATCAGCCCCAGCATTTT,CASSPGGLSNQPQHF,TRBJ1-5,15,TRBV19,NA
TGTGCCAGTAGTTTAGCGGGAGGGCCCTCGGCAGATACGCAGTATTTT,CASSLAGGPSADTQYF,TRBJ2-3,16,TRBV19,TRBD2
TGTGCCAGCAGCTTGCCCAGTTCCTACGAGCAGTACTTC,CASSLPSSYEQYF,TRBJ2-7,13,TRBV5-4,NA
TGCGCCAGCGGCCAGGGCGGGCTAGCGGACCTCGCTGAGCAGTTCTTC,CASGQGGLADLAEQFF,TRBJ2-1,16,TRBV5-1,TRBD2
TGTGCCAGTAGTACGCCTCGGTTCGGACTCTGGAGGTCAAACTATGGCTACACCTTC,CASSTPRFGLWRSNYGYTF,TRBJ1-2,19,TRBV19,NA
TGTGCTAGTGGTTTGGTTCTTCCGGGGGCTGAAGCTTTCTTT,CASGLVLPGAEAFF,TRBJ1-1,14,TRBV12-5,NA
TGTGCCAGCAGCGCCCACAGGGGGCCGGTGAGTTCCCCTATCGAGGCTTTCTTT,CASSAHRGPVSSPIEAFF,TRBJ1-1,18,TRBV21-1,NA
TGCGCCAGCAGCCTCCCGGAAAGCGCGAACACCGGGGAGCTGTTTTTT,CASSLPESANTGELFF,TRBJ2-2,16,TRBV4-1,NA
TGTGCCAGTAGTGGTAGTGTTAATAGCAATCAGCCCCAGCATTTT,CASSGSVNSNQPQHF,TRBJ1-5,15,TRBV19,NA
TGTGCCACCAGCAGAGATCGCGTAGCGGGGGGGTACAATGAGCAGTTCTTC,CATSRDRVAGGYNEQFF,TRBJ2-1,17,TRBV15,TRBD2
TGTGCCAGCAGCGACCGACAGGGGGTCGGCACTGAAGCTTTCTTT,CASSDRQGVGTEAFF,TRBJ1-1,15,TRBV7-9,TRBD1
TGTGCCAGCAGCTTAGGCTCCGACAGGAACTTAAAAGAGACCCAGTACTTC,CASSLGSDRNLKETQYF,TRBJ2-5,17,TRBV7-9,NA
TGTGCTAGTGGTTTGGTACTAGGGCGGAACACTGAAGCTTTCTTT,CASGLVLGRNTEAFF,TRBJ1-1,15,TRBV12-5,NA
TGCGCCAGCGGCCCCGGGGAGGGCACAGATACGCAGTATTTT,CASGPGEGTDTQYF,TRBJ2-3,14,TRBV5-1,NA
TGTGCCAGCAGCGTCGGACAGGGCCACTATGGCTACACCTTC,CASSVGQGHYGYTF,TRBJ1-2,14,TRBV11-3,TRBD1
TGTGCCGCCGGGGGGGGGAAAAATGAAAAACTGTTTTTT,CAAGGGKNEKLFF,TRBJ1-4,13,TRBV10-3,NA
TGTGCCAGCAGTGTAGCGAGTAGCACAGATACGCAGTATTTT,CASSVASSTDTQYF,TRBJ2-3,14,TRBV2,NA
TGTGCCATCGCTAACGGGAATGAGCAGTTCTTC,CAIANGNEQFF,TRBJ2-1,11,TRBV10-3,NA
TGTGCCAGCAGTTTACGGAGGGGAGGGCTGGTAGCTTTCTTT,CASSLRRGGLVAFF,TRBJ1-1,14,TRBV27,NA
TGTGCCAGCAGCCCCGCGGGGGGGGGCAGAGATACGCAGTATTTT,CASSPAGGGRDTQYF,TRBJ2-3,15,TRBV6-5,TRBD2
TGTGCCAGCAGCTCTATGGACAGGGGGGACGAGACCCAGTACTTC,CASSSMDRGDETQYF,TRBJ2-5,15,TRBV11-3,TRBD1
TGTGCCAGCAGTTACTCGTTCGGACAGGGGGTTGATCGACTGTTTTTT,CASSYSFGQGVDRLFF,TRBJ1-4,16,TRBV6-6,TRBD1
TGTGCCAGCAGCCCGAGCTGGACAGGGTTCACTGAAGCTTTCTTT,CASSPSWTGFTEAFF,TRBJ1-1,15,TRBV9,TRBD1
TGTGCCAGCAGTGAAATTTGGACAGGGCGAACCGCTGAAGCTTTCTTT,CASSEIWTGRTAEAFF,TRBJ1-1,16,TRBV6-1,TRBD1
TGTGCCTGGAGTGGGGACAGGGGGATCTACGAGCAGTACTTC,CAWSGDRGIYEQYF,TRBJ2-7,14,TRBV30,TRBD1
TGTGCCAGCAGCTTGGGAACTAGCTTTTACGAGCAGTACTTC,CASSLGTSFYEQYF,TRBJ2-7,14,TRBV5-5,NA
TGTGCCAGCAGTTACAATGCACAGGGGGCGACTGAAGCTTTCTTT,CASSYNAQGATEAFF,TRBJ1-1,15,TRBV6-5,TRBD1
TGCGCCAGCAGGCTACAGGCCTTGAACACTGAAGCTTTCTTT,CASRLQALNTEAFF,TRBJ1-1,14,TRBV5-6,NA
TGTGCCACCAGCAGAGATCGGGCGGGAGTAGGGGATGAGCAGTTCTTC,CATSRDRAGVGDEQFF,TRBJ2-1,16,TRBV15,TRBD2